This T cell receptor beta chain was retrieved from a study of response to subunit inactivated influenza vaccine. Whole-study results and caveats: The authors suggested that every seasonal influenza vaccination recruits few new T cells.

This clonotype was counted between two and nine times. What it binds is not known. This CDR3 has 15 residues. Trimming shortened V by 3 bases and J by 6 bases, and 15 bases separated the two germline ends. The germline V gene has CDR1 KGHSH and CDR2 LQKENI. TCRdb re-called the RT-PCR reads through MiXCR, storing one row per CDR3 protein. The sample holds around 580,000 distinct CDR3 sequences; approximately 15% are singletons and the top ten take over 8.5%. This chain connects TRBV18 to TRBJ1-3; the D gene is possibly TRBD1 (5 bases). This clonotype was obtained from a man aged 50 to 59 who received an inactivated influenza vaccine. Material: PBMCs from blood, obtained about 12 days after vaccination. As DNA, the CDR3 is TGTGCCAGCTCACCGTCGGGCAGGGTCGAAAACACCATATATTTT. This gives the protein CASSPSGRVENTIYF.